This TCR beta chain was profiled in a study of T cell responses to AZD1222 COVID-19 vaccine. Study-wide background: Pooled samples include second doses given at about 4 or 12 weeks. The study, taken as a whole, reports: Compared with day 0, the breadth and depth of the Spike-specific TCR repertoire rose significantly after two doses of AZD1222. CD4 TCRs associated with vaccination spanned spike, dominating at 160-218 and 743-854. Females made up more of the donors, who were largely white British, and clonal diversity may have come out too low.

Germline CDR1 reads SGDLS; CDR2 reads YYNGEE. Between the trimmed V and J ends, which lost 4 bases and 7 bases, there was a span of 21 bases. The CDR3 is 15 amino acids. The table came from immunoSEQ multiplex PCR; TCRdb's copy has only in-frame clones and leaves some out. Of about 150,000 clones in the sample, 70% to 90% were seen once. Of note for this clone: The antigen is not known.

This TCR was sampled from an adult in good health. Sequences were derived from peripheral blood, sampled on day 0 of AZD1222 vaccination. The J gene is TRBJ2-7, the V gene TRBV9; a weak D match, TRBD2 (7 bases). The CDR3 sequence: CASSPQMRGPGEQYF. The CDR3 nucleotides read TGTGCCAGCAGCCCCCAGATGCGGGGGCCGGGGGAGCAGTACTTC. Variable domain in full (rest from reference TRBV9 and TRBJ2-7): DSGVTQTPKHLITATGQRVTLRCSPRSGDLSVYWYQQSLDQGLQFLIQYYNGEERAKGNILERFSAQQFPDLHSELNLSSLELGDSALYFCASSPQMRGPGEQYFGPGTRLTVT.